The 18 T cell receptor beta chains presented below share a single source sample, sequenced in a study of shared clonotypes between healthy human individuals. Clones were sequenced by immunoSEQ multiplex PCR, and TCRdb holds only the in-frame ones, with some missing. The repertoire consists of around 2.1 million clones, with approximately 94% occurring once and the leading ten covering about 1.8%. Naive CD8 cells were CD45RO-negative, positively selected for CCR7, excluding terminally differentiated effector memory CD45RA+ cells. The material sequenced was naive CD8+ T cells from PBMCs. The receptors were sampled from a young man in good health. Some clones in this sample may be carry-over from other donors' samples.

This clone appeared a single time. The CDR3 here is CASSFTLGSGNEQFF. As DNA, the CDR3 is TGTGCCAGCAGCTTTACATTAGGGTCGGGCAATGAGCAGTTCTTC. This sequence joins TRBV7-9 and TRBJ2-1; D gene unclear. Germline CDR1 reads SEHNR; CDR2 reads FQNEAQ (reference sequence). Trimming removed 3 bases at V and 6 bases at J, with 15 bases between. CDR3 length equals 15 residues.

This sequence joins TRBV10-2 and TRBJ2-3; D remains ambiguous. The CDR3 has 12 amino acids. The germline V and J ends were trimmed by 5 bases and 4 bases, with 7 bases remaining between them. CDR1 and CDR2 from the germline V gene are WSHSY and SAAADI. The CDR3 protein is CASSLMPDTQYF. As DNA, the CDR3 is TGCGCCAGCAGTCTCATGCCAGATACGCAGTATTTT.

This clone was observed a single time. The chain uses TRBV7-9 and TRBJ2-1, with unresolved D. The CDR3 covers 10 residues. V gave up 8 bases and J gave up 2 bases, with 1 base separating them. Germline assignment: CDR1 SEHNR and CDR2 FQNEAQ (reference sequence). The chain's CDR3 is CASAYNEQFF. Written as DNA, the CDR3 is TGTGCCAGCGCCTACAATGAGCAGTTCTTC.

The rearrangement links TRBV7-9 to TRBJ2-3, with 8 positions matching TRBD2. Germline-derived CDR1 and CDR2 are SEHNR and FQNEAQ (reference sequence). The CDR3 contains 14 residues. V was clipped by 3 bases and J by 7 bases; unmatched bases: 6. CDR3 in amino acids: CASSFPGRAHTQYF. The CDR3 nucleotides read TGTGCCAGCAGCTTCCCCGGGAGGGCGCATACGCAGTATTTT.

The chain links TRBV11-2 to TRBJ2-1, with D perhaps matching TRBD2 (6 bases). Trimming stripped 0 bases from V and 8 bases from J, with 20 bases between. CDR1 SGHAT and CDR2 FQNNGV come from the germline V gene. This CDR3 region has 17 residues. CDR3 in amino acids: CASSLEGRGTSGDEQFF. The CDR3 bases are TGTGCCAGCAGCTTAGAGGGGCGGGGAACTTCAGGAGATGAGCAGTTCTTC.

This chain joins TRBV13 and TRBJ1-1; D is unclear. Trimming took off 4 bases at V and 5 bases at J, with 14 bases between the two ends. In germline, CDR1 is PRHDT, CDR2 FYEKMQ (reference sequence). The CDR3 length is 14 residues. CDR3 coding DNA: TGTGCCAGCAGCTCATCCCCTGTGGGAACTGAAGCTTTCTTT. Translated, it gives CASSSSPVGTEAFF.

The J gene is TRBJ2-5, the V gene TRBV18; 11 nucleotides line up with TRBD1. The DNA end is a closer match to TRBJ2-7, so the J assignment may be wrong. Germline values: CDR1 KGHSH, CDR2 LQKENI. CDR3 size: 15 residues. The CDR3 loop reads CASSPGQGDPYEQYF. DNA for the CDR3: TGTGCCAGCTCACCGGGACAGGGGGATCCCTACGAGCAGTACTTC.

V gene TRBV5-4 combines with J gene TRBJ1-3; maybe TRBD1 (6 bases). V lost 4 bases and J 2 bases, leaving 16 bases between the germline ends. CDR1 SGHNT and CDR2 YYREEE come from the germline V gene (reference sequence). The CDR3 runs to 16 residues. The CDR3 nucleotides are TGTGCCAGCAGCAAACAACAGGGAGGTGCTGGAAACACCATATATTTT. It is translated as CASSKQQGGAGNTIYF. Full variable domain (missing parts from reference TRBV5-4 and TRBJ1-3): ETGVTQSPTHLIKTRGQQVTLRCSSQSGHNTVSWYQQALGQGPQFIFQYYREEENGRGNFPPRFSGLQFPNYSSELNVNALELDDSALYLCASSKQQGGAGNTIYFGEGSWLTVV.

Here the CDR3 reads CASSFGTAYEQYF. The CDR3 nucleotides read TGTGCCAGCAGTTTCGGGACAGCCTACGAGCAGTACTTC. The J gene is TRBJ2-7, the V gene TRBV28; 7 nucleotides align to TRBD1. Germline V gene lookup returns CDR1 MDHEN and CDR2 SYDVKM. The trim removed 3 bases at V and 2 bases at J, leaving 1 base unmatched. The CDR3 loop spans 13 amino acids. The full variable domain, rest sourced from reference TRBV28 and TRBJ2-7, is DVKVTQSSRYLVKRTGEKVFLECVQDMDHENMFWYRQDPGLGLRLIYFSYDVKMKEKGDIPEGYSVSREKKERFSLILESASTNQTSMYLCASSFGTAYEQYFGPGTRLTVT.

In its sample, this clone was seen once. This sequence joins TRBV27 and TRBJ2-7, with D possibly being TRBD2 (5 bases). This CDR3 has 15 amino acids. The V gene lost 9 bases and the J gene lost 2 bases, with 20 bases spanning the gap. In germline, CDR1 is MNHEY, CDR2 SMNVEV (reference sequence). The CDR3 protein is CASSNVRAATYEQYF. CDR3 bases: TGTGCCAGTTCCAACGTGAGGGCAGCTACCTACGAGCAGTACTTC.

The chain is built from TRBV7-9 and TRBJ2-1; D is uncertain. Germline CDR1 is SEHNR and CDR2 is FQNEAQ (reference sequence). V was clipped by 5 bases and J by 0 bases, with 14 bases between them. The CDR3 covers 16 residues. The CDR3 region has the DNA TGTGCCAGCAGCGCAAGGACGGCGATCTCCTACAATGAGCAGTTCTTC. Amino acid sequence: CASSARTAISYNEQFF.

This clone occurred a few times. J is TRBJ1-4 and V is TRBV7-2; D uncertain. Germline assignment: CDR1 SGHTA and CDR2 FQGNSA. The CDR3 loop spans 16 amino acids. V was cut by 2 bases and J by 7 bases, with 17 bases left in between. CDR3 DNA: TGTGCCAGCAGCTTACGAGCCCCGCCGTACTCTGAAAAACTGTTTTTT. Encoded protein: CASSLRAPPYSEKLFF.

The rearrangement links TRBV27 to TRBJ2-1; 9 bases are shared with TRBD1. V lost 3 bases to trimming and J lost 8 bases; unmatched junction nucleotides: 8. CDR3 length equals 15 residues. The germline V gene encodes CDR1 MNHEY and CDR2 SMNVEV (reference sequence). The chain's CDR3 is CASSLLDRGQDEQFF. The CDR3 nucleotides are TGTGCCAGCAGTTTGTTGGACAGGGGCCAAGATGAGCAGTTCTTC.

The chain uses TRBV28 and TRBJ2-7, with TRBD1 identical over 10 bases. V dropped 3 bases and J dropped 5; count of bases not matched to a gene: 7. From germline, CDR1 is MDHEN and CDR2 SYDVKM. The CDR3 length is 15 residues. CDR3 residues: CASSLLGTGVDEQYF. DNA of the CDR3: TGTGCCAGCAGTTTGTTGGGGACAGGGGTCGACGAGCAGTACTTC.

The chain couples TRBV19 to TRBJ1-5; D is perhaps TRBD1 (5 bases). The CDR3 is made up of 15 amino acids. V gave up 1 base and J gave up 9 bases, with 16 bases separating them. Germline CDR1 reads LNHDA; CDR2 reads SQIVND (reference sequence). CDR3 protein: CASSIVRDGGPPQHF. CDR3 bases: TGTGCCAGTAGTATAGTCCGGGACGGGGGTCCGCCCCAGCATTTT.

Notes on this clone: The identical CDR3 is also encoded by other nucleotide sequences in the sample. This chain joins TRBV9 and TRBJ1-3; D is possibly TRBD1 (6 bases). CDR1 SGDLS and CDR2 YYNGEE come from the germline V gene. The CDR3 has 14 amino acids. The germline V and J ends were trimmed by 3 bases and 0 bases, with 7 bases remaining between them. Written as DNA, the CDR3 is TGTGCCAGCAGCGACAGGGACTCTGGAAACACCATATATTTT. Protein: CASSDRDSGNTIYF.

J is TRBJ1-1 and V is TRBV11-2; possibly TRBD1 for D (6 bases). The V end was cut by 5 bases, the J end by 3 bases, with 16 bases between. Germline V gene lookup returns CDR1 SGHAT and CDR2 FQNNGV. The CDR3 totals 15 residues. The CDR3 DNA reads as TGTGCCAGCAGCCAAATGGGGGGGCGGGACACTGAAGCTTTCTTT. As protein: CASSQMGGRDTEAFF.

The chain has TRBV6-5 and TRBJ1-2, with 9 bases identical to TRBD1. The germline V gene encodes CDR1 MNHEY and CDR2 SVGAGI. Trimming took 4 bases from V and 8 from J; bases not matched to a gene: 11. The CDR3 is made up of 15 amino acids. The CDR3 reads CASSLRQGEREGYTF. In nucleotides, the CDR3 is TGTGCCAGCAGTTTGAGACAGGGGGAAAGAGAGGGCTACACCTTC.